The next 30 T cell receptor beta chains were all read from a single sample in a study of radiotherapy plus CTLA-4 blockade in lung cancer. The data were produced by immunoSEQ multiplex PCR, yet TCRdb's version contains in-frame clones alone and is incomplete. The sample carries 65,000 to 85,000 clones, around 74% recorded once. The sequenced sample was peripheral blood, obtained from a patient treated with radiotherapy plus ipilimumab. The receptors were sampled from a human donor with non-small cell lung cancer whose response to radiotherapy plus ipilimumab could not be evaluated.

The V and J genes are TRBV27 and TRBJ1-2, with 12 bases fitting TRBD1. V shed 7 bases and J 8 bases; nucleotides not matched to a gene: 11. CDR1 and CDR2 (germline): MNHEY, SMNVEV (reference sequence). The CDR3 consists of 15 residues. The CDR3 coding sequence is TGTGCCAGCACCACCCGGGGACAGGGGGCGGGGGGCTACACCTTC. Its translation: CASTTRGQGAGGYTF.

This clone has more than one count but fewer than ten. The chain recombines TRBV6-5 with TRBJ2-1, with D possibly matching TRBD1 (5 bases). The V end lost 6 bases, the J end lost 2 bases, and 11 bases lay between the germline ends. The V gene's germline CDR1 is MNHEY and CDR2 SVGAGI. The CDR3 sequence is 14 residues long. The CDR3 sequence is CASSPARAYNEQFF. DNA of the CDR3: TGTGCCAGCAGCCCGGCCAGGGCCTACAATGAGCAGTTCTTC.

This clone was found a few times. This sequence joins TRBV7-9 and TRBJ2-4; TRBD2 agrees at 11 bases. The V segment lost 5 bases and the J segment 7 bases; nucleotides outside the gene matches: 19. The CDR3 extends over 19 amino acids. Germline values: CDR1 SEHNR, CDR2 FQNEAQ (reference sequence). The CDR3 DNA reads TGTGCCAGCAGCCCTCTAGGGGGACTAGCGGACCCTCGGGAGAACATTCAGTACTTC. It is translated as CASSPLGGLADPRENIQYF.

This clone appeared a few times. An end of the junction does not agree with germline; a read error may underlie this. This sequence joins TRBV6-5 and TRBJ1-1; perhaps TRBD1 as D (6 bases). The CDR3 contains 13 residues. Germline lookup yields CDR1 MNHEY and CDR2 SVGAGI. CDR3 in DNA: TGTGCCAGCAGTGACCCAAAGACAGGTGCGCGCGACTTT. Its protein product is CASSDPKTGARDF.

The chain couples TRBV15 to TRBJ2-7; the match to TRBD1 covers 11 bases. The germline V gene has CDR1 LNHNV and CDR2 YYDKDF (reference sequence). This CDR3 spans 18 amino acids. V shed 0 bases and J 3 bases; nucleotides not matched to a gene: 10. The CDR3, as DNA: TGTGCCACCAGCAGAGAGAAGAAGGGGGACAGGGGGAGCTACGAGCAGTACTTC. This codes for CATSREKKGDRGSYEQYF.

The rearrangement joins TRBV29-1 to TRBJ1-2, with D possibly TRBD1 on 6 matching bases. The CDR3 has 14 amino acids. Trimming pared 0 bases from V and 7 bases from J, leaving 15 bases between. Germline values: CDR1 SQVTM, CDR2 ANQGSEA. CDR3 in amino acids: CSVEDGRGVGGYTF. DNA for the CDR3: TGCAGCGTTGAAGATGGCAGGGGTGTGGGTGGCTACACCTTC.

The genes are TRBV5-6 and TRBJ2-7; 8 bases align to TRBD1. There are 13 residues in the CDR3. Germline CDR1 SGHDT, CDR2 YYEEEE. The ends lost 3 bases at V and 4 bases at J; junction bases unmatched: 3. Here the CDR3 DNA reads TGTGCCAGCAGCTCGACAGGGGTATACGAGCAGTACTTC. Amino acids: CASSSTGVYEQYF.

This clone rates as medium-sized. The DNA for the CDR3 is TGTGCCAGCAGCCGACTGCGTGGACAGGGGAGAGAGAATTCACCCCTCCACTTT. Its translation is CASSRLRGQGRENSPLHF. V is TRBV7-9 and J is TRBJ1-6; 9 bases fit TRBD1. This CDR3 region has 18 residues. Germline CDR1 is SEHNR and CDR2 is FQNEAQ (reference sequence). The ends lost 5 bases at V and 7 bases at J; junction bases unmatched: 15. Full variable domain (remainder filled in from reference TRBV7-9 and TRBJ1-6): DTGVSQNPRHKITKRGQNVTFRCDPISEHNRLYWYRQTLGQGPEFLTYFQNEAQLEKSRLLSDRFSAERPKGSFSTLEIQRTEQGDSAMYLCASSRLRGQGRENSPLHFGNGTRLTVT.

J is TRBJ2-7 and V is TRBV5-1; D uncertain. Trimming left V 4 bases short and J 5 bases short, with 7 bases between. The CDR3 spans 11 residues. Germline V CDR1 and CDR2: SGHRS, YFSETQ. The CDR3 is CASSLSDEQYF. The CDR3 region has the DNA TGCGCCAGCAGCCTCTCTGACGAGCAGTACTTC.

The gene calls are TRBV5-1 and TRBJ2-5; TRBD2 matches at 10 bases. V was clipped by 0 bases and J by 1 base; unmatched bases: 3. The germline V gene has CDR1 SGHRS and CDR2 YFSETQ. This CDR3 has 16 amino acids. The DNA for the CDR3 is TGCGCCAGCAGCTTGGTGGCTAGCGGGGGCCAAGAGACCCAGTACTTC. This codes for CASSLVASGGQETQYF.

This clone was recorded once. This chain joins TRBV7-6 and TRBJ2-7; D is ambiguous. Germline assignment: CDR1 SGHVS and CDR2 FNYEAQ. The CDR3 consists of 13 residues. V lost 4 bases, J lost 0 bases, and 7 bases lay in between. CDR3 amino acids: CASSSHSSYEQYF. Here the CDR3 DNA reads TGTGCCAGCAGCTCCCACAGCTCCTACGAGCAGTACTTC.

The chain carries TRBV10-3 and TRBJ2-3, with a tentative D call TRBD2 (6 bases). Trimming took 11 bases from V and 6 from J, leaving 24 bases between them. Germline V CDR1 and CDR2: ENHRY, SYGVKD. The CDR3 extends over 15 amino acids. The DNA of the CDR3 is TGTGCCTCAAATCAGCGTGTGGGGGGTCGGGATACGCAGTATTTT. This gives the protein CASNQRVGGRDTQYF.

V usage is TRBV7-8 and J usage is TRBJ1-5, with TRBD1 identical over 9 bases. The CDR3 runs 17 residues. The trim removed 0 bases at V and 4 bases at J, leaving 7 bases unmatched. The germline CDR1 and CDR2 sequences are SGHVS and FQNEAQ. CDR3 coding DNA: TGTGCCAGCAGCTTAGCCAAGGGACAGGGTGGTAATCAGCCCCAGCATTTT. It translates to CASSLAKGQGGNQPQHF.

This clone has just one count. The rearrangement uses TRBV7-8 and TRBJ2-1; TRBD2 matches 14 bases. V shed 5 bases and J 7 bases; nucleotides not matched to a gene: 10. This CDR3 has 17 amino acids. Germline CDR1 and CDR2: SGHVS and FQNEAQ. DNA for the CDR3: TGTGCCAGCAGCGCACGACTAGCGGGGGGGAGCATGAATGAGCAGTTCTTC. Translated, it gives CASSARLAGGSMNEQFF.

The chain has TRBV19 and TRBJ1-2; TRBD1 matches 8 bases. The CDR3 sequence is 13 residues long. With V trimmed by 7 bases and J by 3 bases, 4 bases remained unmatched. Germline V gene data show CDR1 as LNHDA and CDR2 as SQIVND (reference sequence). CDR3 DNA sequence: TGTGCCAGTAAAGGGACAGGTTACTATGGCTACACCTTC. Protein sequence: CASKGTGYYGYTF.

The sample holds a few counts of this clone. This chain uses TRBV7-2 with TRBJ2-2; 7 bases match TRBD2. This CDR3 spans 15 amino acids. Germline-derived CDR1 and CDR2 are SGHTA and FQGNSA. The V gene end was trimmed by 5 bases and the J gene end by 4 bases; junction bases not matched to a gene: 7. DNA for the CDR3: TGTGCCAGCAGCGGGGAGGGGAGGGTCACCGGGGAGCTGTTTTTT. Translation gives CASSGEGRVTGELFF.

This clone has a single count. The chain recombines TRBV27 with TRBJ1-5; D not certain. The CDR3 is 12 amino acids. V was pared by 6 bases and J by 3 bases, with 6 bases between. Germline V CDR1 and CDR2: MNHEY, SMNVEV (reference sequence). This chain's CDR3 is CASSAVNQPQHF. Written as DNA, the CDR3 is TGTGCCAGCAGCGCAGTCAATCAGCCCCAGCATTTT.

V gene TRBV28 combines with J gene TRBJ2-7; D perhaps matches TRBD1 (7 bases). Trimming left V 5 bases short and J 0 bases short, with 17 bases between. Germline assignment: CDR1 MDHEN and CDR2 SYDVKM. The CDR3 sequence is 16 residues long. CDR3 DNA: TGTGCCAGCAGTATACTCAGGGGGGCGGGCTCCTACGAGCAGTACTTC. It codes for CASSILRGAGSYEQYF.

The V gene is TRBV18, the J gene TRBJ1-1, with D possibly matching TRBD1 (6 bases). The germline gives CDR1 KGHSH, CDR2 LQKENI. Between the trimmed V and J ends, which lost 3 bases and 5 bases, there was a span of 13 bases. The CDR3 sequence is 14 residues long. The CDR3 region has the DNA TGTGCCAGCTCACCGCGACAGGACGGGACTGAAGCTTTCTTT. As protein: CASSPRQDGTEAFF.

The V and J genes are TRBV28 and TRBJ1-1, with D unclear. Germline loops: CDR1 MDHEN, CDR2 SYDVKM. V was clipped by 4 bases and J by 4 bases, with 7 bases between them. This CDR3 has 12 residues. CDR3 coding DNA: TGTGCCAGCAGTTCCTATCCCACTGAAGCTTTCTTT. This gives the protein CASSSYPTEAFF.

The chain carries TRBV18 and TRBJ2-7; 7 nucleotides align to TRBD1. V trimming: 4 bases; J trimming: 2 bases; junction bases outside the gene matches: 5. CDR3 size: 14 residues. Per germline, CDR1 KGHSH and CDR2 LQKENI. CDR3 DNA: TGTGCCAGCTCACGGGGACAGTATACCTACGAGCAGTACTTC. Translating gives CASSRGQYTYEQYF.

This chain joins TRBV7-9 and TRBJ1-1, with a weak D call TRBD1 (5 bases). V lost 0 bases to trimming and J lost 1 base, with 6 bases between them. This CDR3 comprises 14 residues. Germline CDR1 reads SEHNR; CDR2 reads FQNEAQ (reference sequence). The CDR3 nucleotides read TGTGCCAGCAGCTTAGCCCAGGGGAACACTGAAGCTTTCTTT. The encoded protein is CASSLAQGNTEAFF.

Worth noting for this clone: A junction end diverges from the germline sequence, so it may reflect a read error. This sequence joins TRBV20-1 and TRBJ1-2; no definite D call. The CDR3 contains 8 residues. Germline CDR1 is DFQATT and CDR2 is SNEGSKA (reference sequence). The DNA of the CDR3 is TGCAGTGCTCCTATAGCGGAGTTC. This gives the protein CSAPIAEF.

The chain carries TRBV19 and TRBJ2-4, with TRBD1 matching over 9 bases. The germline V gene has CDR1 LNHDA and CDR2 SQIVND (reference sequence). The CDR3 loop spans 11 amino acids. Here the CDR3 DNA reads TGTGGAGCGGGACAGGGAAACATTCAGTACTTC. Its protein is CGAGQGNIQYF.

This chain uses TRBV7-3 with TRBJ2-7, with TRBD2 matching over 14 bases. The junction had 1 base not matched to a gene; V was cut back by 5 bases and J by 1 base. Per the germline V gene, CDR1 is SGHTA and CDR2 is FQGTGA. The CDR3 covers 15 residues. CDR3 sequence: CASSGTSGSSYEQYF. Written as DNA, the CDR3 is TGTGCCAGCAGCGGGACTAGCGGGAGTTCCTACGAGCAGTACTTC.

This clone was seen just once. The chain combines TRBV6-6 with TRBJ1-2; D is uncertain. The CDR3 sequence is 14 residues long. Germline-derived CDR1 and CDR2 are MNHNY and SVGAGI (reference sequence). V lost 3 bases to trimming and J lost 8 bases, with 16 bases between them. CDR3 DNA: TGTGCCAGCAGTTATTCCGGGCATACGGGGGGCTACACCTTC. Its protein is CASSYSGHTGGYTF.

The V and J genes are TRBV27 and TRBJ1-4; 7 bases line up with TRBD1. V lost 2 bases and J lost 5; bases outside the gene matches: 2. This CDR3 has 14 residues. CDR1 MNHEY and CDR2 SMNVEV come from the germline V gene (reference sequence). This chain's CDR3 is CASSLIGGNEKLFF. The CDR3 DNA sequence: TGTGCCAGCAGTTTAATAGGGGGCAATGAAAAACTGTTTTTT.

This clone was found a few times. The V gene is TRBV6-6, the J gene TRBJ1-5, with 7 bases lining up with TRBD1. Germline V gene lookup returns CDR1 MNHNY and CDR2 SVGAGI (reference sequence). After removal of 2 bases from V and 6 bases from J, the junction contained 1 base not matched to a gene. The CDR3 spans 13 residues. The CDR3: CASSYDRVQPQHF. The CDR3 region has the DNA TGTGCCAGCAGTTACGACAGGGTTCAGCCCCAGCATTTT.

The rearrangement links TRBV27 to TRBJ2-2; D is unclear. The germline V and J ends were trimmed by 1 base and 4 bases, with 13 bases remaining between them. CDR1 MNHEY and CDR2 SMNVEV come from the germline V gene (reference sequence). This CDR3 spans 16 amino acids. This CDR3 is CASSLFLSQLTGELFF. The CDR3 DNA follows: TGTGCCAGCAGTTTATTCCTATCACAGCTCACCGGGGAGCTGTTTTTT.

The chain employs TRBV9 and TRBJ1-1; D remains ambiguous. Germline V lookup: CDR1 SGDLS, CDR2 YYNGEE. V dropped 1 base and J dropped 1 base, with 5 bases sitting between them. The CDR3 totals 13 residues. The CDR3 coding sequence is TGTGCCAGCAGCGTATGGGCGAACACTGAAGCTTTCTTT. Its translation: CASSVWANTEAFF.